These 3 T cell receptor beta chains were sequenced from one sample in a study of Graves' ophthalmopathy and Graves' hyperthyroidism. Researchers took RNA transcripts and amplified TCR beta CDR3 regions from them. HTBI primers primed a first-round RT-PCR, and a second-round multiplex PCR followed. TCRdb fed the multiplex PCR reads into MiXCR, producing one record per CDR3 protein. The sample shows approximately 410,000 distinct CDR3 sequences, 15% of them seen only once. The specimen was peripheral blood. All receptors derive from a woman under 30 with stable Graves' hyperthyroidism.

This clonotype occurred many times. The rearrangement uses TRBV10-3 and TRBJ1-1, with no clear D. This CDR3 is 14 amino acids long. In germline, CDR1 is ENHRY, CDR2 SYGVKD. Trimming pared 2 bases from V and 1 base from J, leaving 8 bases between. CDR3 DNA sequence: TGTGCCATCAGTGAGAGGGTGCAGAACACTGAAGCTTTCTTT. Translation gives CAISERVQNTEAFF.

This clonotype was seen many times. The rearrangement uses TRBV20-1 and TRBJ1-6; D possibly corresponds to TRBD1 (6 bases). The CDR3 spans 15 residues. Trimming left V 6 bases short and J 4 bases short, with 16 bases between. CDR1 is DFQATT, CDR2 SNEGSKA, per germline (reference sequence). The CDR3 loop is CSAGLSGQYNSPLHF. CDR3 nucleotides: TGCAGTGCGGGCCTCTCGGGACAATATAATTCACCCCTCCACTTT.

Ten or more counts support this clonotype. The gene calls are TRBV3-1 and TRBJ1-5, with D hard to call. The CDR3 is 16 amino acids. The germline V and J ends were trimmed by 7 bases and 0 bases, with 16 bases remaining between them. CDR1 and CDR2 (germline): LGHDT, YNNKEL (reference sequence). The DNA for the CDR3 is TGTGCCAGCATAGGCGACACCGTTAATAGCAATCAGCCCCAGCATTTT. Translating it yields CASIGDTVNSNQPQHF. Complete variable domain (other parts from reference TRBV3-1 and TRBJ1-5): DTAVSQTPKYLVTQMGNDKSIKCEQNLGHDTMYWYKQDSKKFLKIMFSYNNKELIINETVPNRFSPKSPDKAHLNLHINSLELGDSAVYFCASIGDTVNSNQPQHFGDGTRLSIL.